These 19 T cell receptor beta chains came from one sample sequenced in a study of blood T cell repertoires in COVID-19. Assay: immunoSEQ multiplex PCR; the TCRdb copy retains only in-frame clones and omits some. The sample lists around 100,000 clones, over 80% occurring once. Sequenced: peripheral blood. The receptors stem from a man aged 45-65 years with acute or convalescent COVID-19.

The CDR3 loop reads CASSSGTRGATDTQYF. In DNA, the CDR3 is TGCGCCAGCAGCAGCGGGACACGAGGAGCCACAGATACGCAGTATTTT. V is TRBV5-1 and J is TRBJ2-3; a possible D gene is TRBD2 (7 bases). The CDR3 totals 16 residues. Trimming left V 4 bases short and J 2 bases short, with 17 bases between. Germline CDR1 reads SGHRS; CDR2 reads YFSETQ.

The V and J genes are TRBV6-5 and TRBJ1-2, with TRBD1 as a possible D gene (6 bases). Looked up from germline, CDR1 is MNHEY and CDR2 is SVGAGI. The CDR3 consists of 14 residues. The germline V and J ends were trimmed by 6 bases and 1 base, with 12 bases remaining between them. The CDR3 region has the DNA TGTGCCAGCAGGGCTGGGGGCAGTAACTATGGCTACACCTTC. Protein product: CASRAGGSNYGYTF.

The CDR3 DNA follows: TGTGCCAGCAGTCAACCGGGGGGCATCGACGAGCAGTACTTC. Amino acid sequence: CASSQPGGIDEQYF. V usage is TRBV27 and J usage is TRBJ2-7; tentative D call: TRBD2 (7 bases). Germline V gene sequence: CDR1 MNHEY, CDR2 SMNVEV (reference sequence). This CDR3 has 14 residues. V lost 5 bases to trimming and J lost 5 bases, with 16 bases between them.

The table lists this clone with a few counts. This sequence joins TRBV11-2 and TRBJ2-5; D is possibly TRBD2 (5 bases). V lost 0 bases and J 2 bases, leaving 13 bases between the germline ends. CDR1 is SGHAT, CDR2 FQNNGV, per germline. CDR3 size: 16 residues. This CDR3 is CASSLDRGSVQETQYF. In DNA form, the CDR3 reads TGTGCCAGCAGCTTAGATCGGGGTAGCGTGCAAGAGACCCAGTACTTC.

The chain carries TRBV28 and TRBJ1-5, with 8 bases aligning to TRBD1. Trimming took 7 bases from V and 6 from J; bases not matched to a gene: 8. Germline V gives CDR1 MDHEN, CDR2 SYDVKM. The length of the CDR3 is 14 residues. The CDR3 DNA is TGTGCCAGCATACTCAGGGGGCGTCCTCAGCCCCAGCATTTT. It yields the protein CASILRGRPQPQHF.

CDR3 bases: TGTGCCAGTAGTTCCCCGGGACAGGGCGGAGATACGCAGTATTTT. This codes for CASSSPGQGGDTQYF. This chain links TRBV19 with TRBJ2-3; 9 nucleotides agree with TRBD1. The V gene end was trimmed by 5 bases and the J gene end by 5 bases; junction bases not matched to a gene: 8. CDR3 length: 15 residues. Germline CDR1 is LNHDA and CDR2 is SQIVND (reference sequence).

The genes are TRBV2 and TRBJ1-3; no clear D. The V end lost 6 bases, the J end lost 2 bases, and 2 bases lay between the germline ends. The CDR3 runs 11 residues. Germline CDR1 reads SNHLY; CDR2 reads FYNNEI. DNA for the CDR3: TGTGCCAGCAGCGCTGGAAACACCATATATTTT. This encodes CASSAGNTIYF.

The chain has TRBV4-1 and TRBJ2-1; 8 nucleotides agree with TRBD2. From germline, CDR1 is MGHRA and CDR2 YSYEKL. This CDR3 has 16 amino acids. The junction had 5 bases not matched to a gene; V was cut back by 0 bases and J by 4 bases. The CDR3 DNA is TGCGCCAGCAGCCAAGATAACGGGAGGGTTTACAATGAGCAGTTCTTC. Amino acids: CASSQDNGRVYNEQFF.

The chain employs TRBV7-9 and TRBJ2-5; D uncertain. The V gene's germline CDR1 is SEHNR and CDR2 FQNEAQ (reference sequence). Between the trimmed V and J ends, which lost 5 bases and 0 bases, there was a span of 13 bases. This CDR3 is 15 amino acids long. The CDR3 spells CASSTSFGYQETQYF. The CDR3 coding sequence is TGTGCCAGCAGCACTTCTTTCGGGTACCAAGAGACCCAGTACTTC. Drawing the rest from reference TRBV7-9 and TRBJ2-5, the complete variable domain is DTGVSQNPRHKITKRGQNVTFRCDPISEHNRLYWYRQTLGQGPEFLTYFQNEAQLEKSRLLSDRFSAERPKGSFSTLEIQRTEQGDSAMYLCASSTSFGYQETQYFGPGTRLLVL.

The V gene is TRBV11-3, the J gene TRBJ2-5; 8 bases fit TRBD1. Germline V lookup: CDR1 SGHNT, CDR2 YENEEA. V shed 8 bases, J shed 0 bases, and the junction held 8 bases outside the gene matches. The CDR3 has 15 residues. This CDR3 reads CASAVRQGNQETQYF. The CDR3 bases are TGTGCCAGCGCGGTGCGACAGGGGAACCAAGAGACCCAGTACTTC.

The chain couples TRBV5-1 to TRBJ2-1; D possibly corresponds to TRBD2 (6 bases). The CDR3 runs to 15 residues. Trimming left V 1 base short and J 4 bases short, with 12 bases between. Germline V gene data show CDR1 as SGHRS and CDR2 as YFSETQ. CDR3 DNA: TGCGCCAGCAGCTTGCTCGGGAGCGGATACAATGAGCAGTTCTTC. Residues: CASSLLGSGYNEQFF.

This clone was seen just once. The chain uses TRBV9 and TRBJ2-7; maybe TRBD2 (6 bases). Per germline, CDR1 SGDLS and CDR2 YYNGEE. The CDR3 sequence is 14 residues long. V shed 0 bases and J shed 7 bases, with 14 bases lying between them. CDR3 nucleotides: TGTGCCAGCAGCGTAGCGGGGGACCCATGGGAGCAGTACTTC. Translated, it gives CASSVAGDPWEQYF.

V gene TRBV4-1 combines with J gene TRBJ1-4, with D possibly being TRBD1 (6 bases). V lost 7 bases and J lost 4, with 13 bases in between. Germline V gives CDR1 MGHRA, CDR2 YSYEKL. The CDR3 extends over 14 amino acids. CDR3 loop: CASNTQGNNEKLFF. In nucleotides, the CDR3 is TGCGCCAGCAACACCCAGGGGAATAATGAAAAACTGTTTTTT.

The chain employs TRBV29-1 and TRBJ1-1; no clear D. Germline V lookup: CDR1 SQVTM, CDR2 ANQGSEA. Deletions cut 1 base from V and 0 bases from J, with 6 bases between. There are 13 residues in the CDR3. Here the CDR3 DNA reads TGCAGCGTTGAAGGGCAGATGAACACTGAAGCTTTCTTT. Translation: CSVEGQMNTEAFF.

The chain carries TRBV5-1 and TRBJ1-6; D gene ambiguous. There are 15 residues in the CDR3. Germline-derived CDR1 and CDR2 are SGHRS and YFSETQ. V gave up 2 bases and J gave up 5 bases, with 11 bases separating them. The CDR3 DNA reads TGCGCCAGCAGCTTCTCGGGTAACGATAATTCACCCCTCCACTTT. Translating gives CASSFSGNDNSPLHF.

This chain links TRBV6-5 with TRBJ2-7, with 7 bases fitting TRBD2. Germline CDR1 reads MNHEY; CDR2 reads SVGAGI. The V and J ends lost 6 bases and 1 base, in that order; junction bases with no gene match: 6. The CDR3 totals 14 residues. Here the CDR3 reads CASRAPGGSYEQYF. In DNA, the CDR3 is TGTGCCAGCAGGGCACCCGGGGGGTCCTACGAGCAGTACTTC.

The rearrangement joins TRBV3-1 (or the pseudogene TRBV3-2) to TRBJ1-2, with D maybe TRBD1 (6 bases). Germline V CDR1 and CDR2: LGHDT, YNNKEL (reference sequence). The CDR3 length is 12 residues. Trimming removed 5 bases from V and 6 bases from J, with 10 bases in between. The CDR3 spells CASSDPGDGYTF. CDR3 DNA sequence: TGTGCCAGCAGCGACCCAGGGGATGGCTACACCTTC.

This clone turned up a few times. The rearrangement joins TRBV5-1 to TRBJ2-2, with no clear D. CDR1 is SGHRS, CDR2 YFSETQ, per germline. This CDR3 contains 14 residues. V dropped 3 bases and J dropped 1 base, with 7 bases sitting between them. The CDR3 region is CASSSAENTGELFF. DNA of the CDR3: TGCGCCAGCAGCTCGGCGGAGAACACCGGGGAGCTGTTTTTT.

The V call is TRBV11-3, the J call TRBJ2-1; TRBD2 might be the D (6 bases). The CDR3 runs 17 residues. Looked up from germline, CDR1 is SGHNT and CDR2 is YENEEA. V lost 3 bases, J lost 5 bases, and 20 bases lay in between. The CDR3 DNA sequence: TGTGCCAGCAGCTTGGCTACGGGAGCCGCCCTTCACAATGAGCAGTTCTTC. It translates to CASSLATGAALHNEQFF.